The 18 T cell receptor beta chains below were found in one sample sequenced in a study of cytomegalovirus exposure and HLA in healthy donors. Method: immunoSEQ multiplex PCR; TCRdb's copy keeps in-frame clones and lacks some. Here the sample spans about 360,000 clones, roughly 89% being singletons. Sequenced material: PBMCs. These receptors all stem from a woman aged 18-35 years in good health and CMV-seronegative.

The genes are TRBV2 and TRBJ2-5; maybe TRBD1 (5 bases). CDR3 size: 15 residues. The V gene's germline CDR1 is SNHLY and CDR2 FYNNEI. Trimming removed 2 bases from V and 2 bases from J, with 12 bases in between. This CDR3 reads CASSELETEQETQYF. DNA of the CDR3: TGTGCCAGCAGTGAACTGGAGACAGAACAAGAGACCCAGTACTTC.

This clone was found a few times. The chain couples TRBV30 to TRBJ1-1; D perhaps matches TRBD1 (6 bases). Germline V CDR1 and CDR2: GTSNPN, SVGIG (reference sequence). This CDR3 is 12 amino acids long. Trimming cost V 4 bases and J 5 bases, with 11 bases left between them. This CDR3 is CAWNRGATEAFF. CDR3 sequence (DNA): TGTGCCTGGAATCGGGGGGCAACTGAAGCTTTCTTT.

The sample holds a few counts of this clone. In the same sample, other DNA sequences code for this CDR3. The chain is built from TRBV27 and TRBJ2-7; 8 bases agree with TRBD2. The trim removed 2 bases at V and 2 bases at J, leaving 2 bases unmatched. This CDR3 contains 14 residues. CDR1 MNHEY and CDR2 SMNVEV come from the germline V gene (reference sequence). CDR3 residues: CASSLAGGPYEQYF. In DNA form, the CDR3 reads TGTGCCAGCAGTTTAGCGGGAGGTCCCTACGAGCAGTACTTC.

J is TRBJ2-1 and V is TRBV7-2, with TRBD2 as a possible D gene (5 bases). The length of the CDR3 is 15 residues. CDR1 is SGHTA, CDR2 FQGNSA, per germline. Trimming stripped 1 base from V and 9 bases from J, with 16 bases between. CDR3 protein: CASSLDTRGVGEQFF. As DNA, the CDR3 is TGTGCCAGCAGCTTAGACACTAGAGGAGTGGGTGAGCAGTTCTTC.

The chain employs TRBV4-1 and TRBJ2-7; TRBD1 matches at 7 bases. Germline V CDR1 and CDR2: MGHRA, YSYEKL. With V trimmed by 1 base and J by 0 bases, 6 bases remained unmatched. The length of the CDR3 is 16 residues. The CDR3 DNA reads as TGCGCCAGCAGCCAAGCAGGGGGATTGATCTCCTACGAGCAGTACTTC. Protein: CASSQAGGLISYEQYF.

This clone has just a few counts. The CDR3 sequence is CASIGQGYEQYF. The CDR3, as DNA: TGTGCCAGCATAGGACAGGGCTACGAGCAGTACTTC. The chain combines TRBV2 with TRBJ2-7; 8 bases are shared with TRBD1. Trimming cost V 7 bases and J 3 bases; bases outside gene matches: 2. The germline V gene encodes CDR1 SNHLY and CDR2 FYNNEI. The CDR3 runs to 12 residues.

This rearrangement joins TRBV2 to TRBJ1-1; D remains ambiguous. The CDR3 spans 14 residues. Germline V CDR1 and CDR2: SNHLY, FYNNEI. Trimming removed 4 bases at V and 6 bases at J, with 15 bases between. CDR3 nucleotide sequence: TGTGCCAGCAGTGGGGAGGGATCCCCCCCTGAAGCTTTCTTT. Translated: CASSGEGSPPEAFF.

The chain couples TRBV4-1 to TRBJ2-5; 9 nucleotides match TRBD2. The CDR3 has 16 residues. Germline V gene lookup returns CDR1 MGHRA and CDR2 YSYEKL. J lost 1 base, V lost 3 bases, and 6 bases had no gene match. CDR3 bases: TGCGCCAGCAGCCAGAACTCGCGGGGGGGCCAAGAGACCCAGTACTTC. Encoded protein: CASSQNSRGGQETQYF.

The CDR3 loop is CASSTRHRGGDNEQFF. The CDR3, as DNA: TGTGCCAGCAGCACCCGCCATAGGGGGGGGGACAATGAGCAGTTCTTC. The chain joins TRBV9 to TRBJ2-1, with D possibly being TRBD2 (7 bases). This CDR3 comprises 16 residues. CDR1 and CDR2 from the germline V gene are SGDLS and YYNGEE. Deletions cut 4 bases from V and 5 bases from J, with 19 bases between.

V usage is TRBV29-1 and J usage is TRBJ2-1; TRBD2 matches 8 bases. The germline V gene encodes CDR1 SQVTM and CDR2 ANQGSEA. Trimming at V came to 6 bases and at J to 4 bases, leaving 17 bases not matched to a gene. The CDR3 spans 17 residues. The CDR3 nucleotides are TGCAGCGTCACCGGGACTAGAGGAGAGAAGTCGTACAATGAGCAGTTCTTC. It specifies CSVTGTRGEKSYNEQFF.

The chain has TRBV18 and TRBJ2-6, with D possibly being TRBD1 (6 bases). Between the trimmed V and J ends, which lost 2 bases and 0 bases, there was a span of 17 bases. This CDR3 spans 19 amino acids. Germline V lookup: CDR1 KGHSH, CDR2 LQKENI. The CDR3: CASSPTAGTTNSGANVLTF. The CDR3 bases are TGTGCCAGCTCACCAACCGCCGGGACAACCAACTCTGGGGCCAACGTCCTGACTTTC. Based on the CDR3 plus reference TRBV18 and TRBJ2-6, the full variable domain is NAGVMQNPRHLVRRRGQEARLRCSPMKGHSHVYWYRQLPEEGLKFMVYLQKENIIDESGMPKERFSAEFPKEGPSILRIQQVVRGDSAAYFCASSPTAGTTNSGANVLTFGAGSRLTVL.

This clone has at least ten counts. The J gene is TRBJ1-1, the V gene TRBV7-8; weak D call: TRBD1 (5 bases). CDR1 SGHVS and CDR2 FQNEAQ come from the germline V gene. This CDR3 region has 14 residues. The ends were cut back, 3 bases at V and 6 bases at J, with 14 bases in the middle. The CDR3 nucleotides are TGTGCCAGCAGCTTGGCCCAGGGAAGCGCTGAAGCTTTCTTT. Protein product: CASSLAQGSAEAFF.

The genes are TRBV5-1 and TRBJ1-2; 10 bases agree with TRBD1. Losses at the gene ends were 4 bases for V and 5 bases for J; bases not matched to a gene: 5. This CDR3 is 14 amino acids long. Germline V gives CDR1 SGHRS, CDR2 YFSETQ. CDR3: CASSNADRGYGYTF. In DNA, the CDR3 is TGCGCCAGCAGCAATGCGGACAGGGGGTATGGCTACACCTTC.

The chain combines TRBV10-2 with TRBJ2-5, with 8 bases identical to TRBD2. The CDR3 is 16 residues long. CDR1 and CDR2 from the germline V gene are WSHSY and SAAADI. V shed 8 bases, J shed 2 bases, and the junction held 13 bases outside the gene matches. CDR3 nucleotide sequence: TGCGCCAGCCTAAATATCAGCGGGAGAGGTCAAGAGACCCAGTACTTC. Translated: CASLNISGRGQETQYF.

This clone came up a few times. The CDR3 DNA reads TGCGCCAGCAGCATCGGACAGCCTAATACCGGGGAGCTGTTTTTT. Protein sequence: CASSIGQPNTGELFF. The chain carries TRBV5-1 and TRBJ2-2, with D perhaps matching TRBD1 (6 bases). Trimming left V 4 bases short and J 5 bases short, with 15 bases between. CDR1 SGHRS and CDR2 YFSETQ come from the germline V gene. There are 15 residues in the CDR3.

The chain combines TRBV27 with TRBJ2-7; 12 nucleotides match TRBD2. V shed 6 bases, J shed 7 bases, and the junction held 4 bases outside the gene matches. The CDR3 runs 13 residues. The germline CDR1 and CDR2 sequences are MNHEY and SMNVEV (reference sequence). This CDR3 reads CASRYGLAGEQYF. The CDR3 bases are TGTGCCAGCAGATACGGACTAGCGGGAGAGCAGTACTTC.

This rearrangement joins TRBV2 to TRBJ1-2; 9 bases line up with TRBD1. Germline-derived CDR1 and CDR2 are SNHLY and FYNNEI. This CDR3 comprises 13 residues. V shed 7 bases, J shed 3 bases, and the junction held 3 bases outside the gene matches. The CDR3 bases are TGTGCCAGCAATCGACAGGGGGACTATGGCTACACCTTC. This codes for CASNRQGDYGYTF. Drawing the rest from reference TRBV2 and TRBJ1-2, the complete variable domain is EPEVTQTPSHQVTQMGQEVILRCVPISNHLYFYWYRQILGQKVEFLVSFYNNEISEKSEIFDDQFSVERPDGSNFTLKIRSTKLEDSAMYFCASNRQGDYGYTFGSGTRLTVV.

This clone has a single count. In DNA, the CDR3 is TGTGCCAGCAGCCGGACTGCCGGTGGTTACGAGCAGTACTTC. This sequence encodes CASSRTAGGYEQYF. V gene TRBV7-9 combines with J gene TRBJ2-7; D may be TRBD2 (5 bases). Germline assignment: CDR1 SEHNR and CDR2 FQNEAQ (reference sequence). This CDR3 has 14 amino acids. V was clipped by 5 bases and J by 4 bases, with 15 bases between them.